Listed below are T cell receptor beta chains from one sample, sequenced in a study of T-cell memory formation after mild COVID-19. TCRdb processed the 5' RACE reads anew with MiXCR; each CDR3 protein has one entry. This table holds roughly 500,000 distinct CDR3 sequences, roughly 22% found once. Sequenced: PBMCs or a T cell subset sorted from them (not recorded which). Receptor source: an adult woman who had mild COVID-19 (a few samples of this study predate the infection). Cell type and time point are not known. Each CDR3 is given with its conserved first and last residue. Fields, in order: J gene, D gene, CDR3 length, clone size, V gene, CDR3 DNA, CDR3 protein. The D gene is left open where the match is weak. Clone size appears in some rows only: once, few, many, or a class for an expanded clone.

J: TRBJ2-5; D: NA; length: 14; size: few; V: TRBV5-1; DNA: TGCGCCAGCAGCTTGAGGGCTAAACAAGAGACCCAGTACTTC; CDR3: CASSLRAKQETQYF
J: TRBJ2-3; D: NA; length: 17; size: few; V: TRBV12-3/TRBV12-4; DNA: TGTGCCAGCAGTCCAGGTGGGGGAAGCCGCGGGGCAGATACGCAGTATTTT; CDR3: CASSPGGGSRGADTQYF
J: TRBJ2-7; D: NA; length: 14; size: many; V: TRBV4-1; DNA: TGCGCCAGCAGCCAAGCGGGGGCCGAATACGAGCAGTACTTC; CDR3: CASSQAGAEYEQYF
J: TRBJ2-2; D: NA; length: 16; size: NA; V: TRBV12-3/TRBV12-4; DNA: TGTGCCAGCAGCCCTTCCCGAGCGGAAAACACCGGGGAGCTGTTTTTT; CDR3: CASSPSRAENTGELFF
J: TRBJ2-3; D: NA; length: 14; size: few; V: TRBV20-1; DNA: TGCAGTGCTGCTAAGTGGACTAGCACAGATACGCAGTATTTT; CDR3: CSAAKWTSTDTQYF
J: TRBJ1-1; D: NA; length: 13; size: NA; V: TRBV20-1; DNA: TGCAGTGCCTCGGGAGCGTTGAACACTGAAGCTTTCTTT; CDR3: CSASGALNTEAFF
J: TRBJ1-1; D: NA; length: 14; size: many; V: TRBV12-3/TRBV12-4; DNA: TGTGCCAGCAAACTGGACCCTACGAGCCGGGAAGCTTTCTTT; CDR3: CASKLDPTSREAFF
J: TRBJ2-3; D: TRBD1; length: 16; size: few; V: TRBV7-9; DNA: TGTGCCAGCAGCCCCGGGACAGGGGGCCCACGGGATACGCAGTATTTT; CDR3: CASSPGTGGPRDTQYF
J: TRBJ1-5; D: NA; length: 13; size: few; V: TRBV7-9; DNA: TGTGCCAGCAGCTTACCAGGGGTTCAGCCCCAGCATTTT; CDR3: CASSLPGVQPQHF
J: TRBJ2-1; D: NA; length: 15; size: few; V: TRBV9; DNA: TGTGCCAGTCGAGGTGGCGGTAGCTCCTACAATGAGCAGTTCTTC; CDR3: CASRGGGSSYNEQFF
J: TRBJ2-2; D: TRBD2; length: 15; size: NA; V: TRBV5-1; DNA: TGCGCCAGCAGGAAGCCGGGACTACAGGCCGGGGAGCTGTTTTTT; CDR3: CASRKPGLQAGELFF
J: TRBJ2-7; D: TRBD1; length: 15; size: NA; V: TRBV7-9; DNA: TGTGCCAGCAGCTTACAGCGGACAGGGACCTACGAGCAGTACTTC; CDR3: CASSLQRTGTYEQYF
J: TRBJ2-2; D: TRBD2; length: 15; size: few; V: TRBV29-1; DNA: TGCAGCGTTGAAGATGGGGGGGCGAACACCGGGGAGCTGTTTTTT; CDR3: CSVEDGGANTGELFF
J: TRBJ2-2; D: NA; length: 13; size: NA; V: TRBV2; DNA: TGTGCCAGCAGCCGAAGCCCCACCGGGGAGCTGTTTTTT; CDR3: CASSRSPTGELFF
J: TRBJ1-2; D: TRBD1; length: 16; size: NA; V: TRBV4-2; DNA: TGTGCCAGCAGCCAAGACCGGGACAGGGTGGGCTATGGCTACACCTTC; CDR3: CASSQDRDRVGYGYTF
J: TRBJ2-3; D: TRBD2; length: 15; size: NA; V: TRBV9; DNA: TGTGCCAGCAGCGTAGGCGGGAGGGCCCTAGATACGCAGTATTTT; CDR3: CASSVGGRALDTQYF
J: TRBJ2-1; D: TRBD2; length: 17; size: NA; V: TRBV7-2; DNA: TGTGCCAGCAGCCCCACTGGTGGACTAGCGGGAAGTAATGAGCAGTTCTTC; CDR3: CASSPTGGLAGSNEQFF
J: TRBJ2-3; D: NA; length: 12; size: NA; V: TRBV20-1; DNA: TGCAGTGCTAGCGGGTCGGGAGATACGCAGTATTTT; CDR3: CSASGSGDTQYF
J: TRBJ2-7; D: TRBD1; length: 14; size: NA; V: TRBV12-3/TRBV12-4; DNA: TGTGCCAGCAGACCGTCGGACAGGGGAGGCGAGCAGTACTTC; CDR3: CASRPSDRGGEQYF
J: TRBJ2-1; D: TRBD2; length: 17; size: NA; V: TRBV7-9; DNA: TGTGCCAGCAGCTTAGCGGGTGTAGAAGCGGGAGGCATAGGTCAGCTCTTC; CDR3: CASSLAGVEAGGIGQLF
J: TRBJ2-1; D: TRBD2; length: 15; size: few; V: TRBV15; DNA: TGTGCCACCAGCAGAGATACTAGCGGGAGCAATGAGCAGTTCTTC; CDR3: CATSRDTSGSNEQFF
J: TRBJ2-4; D: TRBD1; length: 14; size: few; V: TRBV5-1; DNA: TGCGCCAGCAGCTTGGTACAGGGGGCGTACATTCAGTACTTC; CDR3: CASSLVQGAYIQYF
J: TRBJ1-2; D: NA; length: 11; size: few; V: TRBV12-3/TRBV12-4; DNA: TGTGCCAGCAGTATGGGCGGGGGCTACACCTTC; CDR3: CASSMGGGYTF
J: TRBJ1-1; D: NA; length: 15; size: NA; V: TRBV12-3/TRBV12-4; DNA: TGTGCCAGCAGTTTGTCATGGGGGTCTTTCACTGAAGCTTTCTTT; CDR3: CASSLSWGSFTEAFF